Sequencing of this T cell receptor (beta chain) was carried out in a study of regulatory T cells in long-lasting Graves disease. About the research overall: With positive TSH receptor antibodies and over 5 years of antithyroid drugs, Graves' disease was considered persistent.

In the case of this clonotype: The antigen is undetermined.

According to the study, TCR beta libraries were built with iRepertoire HTBI primers and CDR3-region Arm-PCR. TCRdb redid the calling of the multiplex PCR reads with MiXCR, one entry per CDR3 protein. The table lists some 420,000 distinct CDR3 sequences, roughly 23% of them singletons. The sample's time point: persistent/refractory GD, antithyroid drugs over 5 years with positive TRAb. RNA from PBMCs was the source of the TCR library. All patients originated from an endocrinology department located in Xi'an, China. Whole-study results and caveats: Whereas new patients shared 800 to 1,000 public clonotypes, persistent patients shared more, at under 3,500. Lower TCR diversity characterized persistent Graves' patients relative to newly diagnosed patients.

Per germline, CDR1 MDHEN and CDR2 SYDVKM. The CDR3 runs 12 residues. Germline trimming cut 11 bases from V and 6 bases from J; bases unmatched to any gene: 9. This chain uses TRBV28 with TRBJ1-2, with TRBD1 identical over 7 bases. The receptor's source is a female donor with Graves disease. This specimen consisted of peripheral blood mononuclear cells (PBMCs), obtained when the disease was refractory, from a patient treated with antithyroid drugs. DNA of the CDR3: TGTGCCGGTTCGACAGGGAACCATGGCTACACCTTC. Protein sequence: CAGSTGNHGYTF.